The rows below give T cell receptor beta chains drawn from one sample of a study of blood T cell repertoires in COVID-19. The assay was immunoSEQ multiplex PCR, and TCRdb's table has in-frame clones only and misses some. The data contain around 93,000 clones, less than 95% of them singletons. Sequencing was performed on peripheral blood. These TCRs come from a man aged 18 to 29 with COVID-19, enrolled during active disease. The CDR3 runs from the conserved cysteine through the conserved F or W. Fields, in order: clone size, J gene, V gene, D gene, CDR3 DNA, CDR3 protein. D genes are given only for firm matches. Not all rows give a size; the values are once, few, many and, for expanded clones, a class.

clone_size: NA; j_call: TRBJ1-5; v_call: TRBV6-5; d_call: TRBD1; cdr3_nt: TGTGCCAGCAGTCACCGACAGGGAAACAATCAGCCCCAGCATTTT; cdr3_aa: CASSHRQGNNQPQHF
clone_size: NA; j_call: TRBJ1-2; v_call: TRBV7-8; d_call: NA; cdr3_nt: TGTGCCAGCAGCTTATTTACCAGGGATGGCTACACCTTC; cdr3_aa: CASSLFTRDGYTF
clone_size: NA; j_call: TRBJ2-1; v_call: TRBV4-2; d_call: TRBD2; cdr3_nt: TGTGCCAGCAGCCAAGATCCTAGCGGGAGCAATGAGCAGTTCTTC; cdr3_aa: CASSQDPSGSNEQFF
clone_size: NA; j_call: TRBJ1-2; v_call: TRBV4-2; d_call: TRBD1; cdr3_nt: TGTGCCAGCAGCCAGGATCTACAGGGGGATGGCTACACCTTC; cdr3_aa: CASSQDLQGDGYTF
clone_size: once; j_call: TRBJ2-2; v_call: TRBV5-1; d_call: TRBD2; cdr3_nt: TGCGCCAGCAGCTTGGTTAGCGGGTCTCAATACACCGGGGAGCTGTTTTTT; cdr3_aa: CASSLVSGSQYTGELFF
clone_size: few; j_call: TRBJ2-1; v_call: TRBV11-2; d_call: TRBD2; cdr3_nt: TGTGCCAGCAGCTCCATCCCCCGACTAGCGGGAGGTTGGAATGAGCAGTTCTTC; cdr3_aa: CASSSIPRLAGGWNEQFF
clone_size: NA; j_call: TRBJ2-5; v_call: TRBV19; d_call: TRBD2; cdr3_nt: TGTGCCACCGACGGGGGGTCCTCGGAGACCCAGTACTTC; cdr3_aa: CATDGGSSETQYF
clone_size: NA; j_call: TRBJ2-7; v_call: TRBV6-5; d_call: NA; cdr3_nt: TGTGCCAGCAGCCGAGGACTCGAGCAGTACTTC; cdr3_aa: CASSRGLEQYF
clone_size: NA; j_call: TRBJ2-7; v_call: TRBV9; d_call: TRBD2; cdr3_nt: TGTGCCAGCAGCGTAGGGGACGGGAGGCTCGGAGGGCAGTACTTC; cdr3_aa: CASSVGDGRLGGQYF
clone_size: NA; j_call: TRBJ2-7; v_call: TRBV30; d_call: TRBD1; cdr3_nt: TGTGCCGGCGGGACAGGCAGCTCCTACGAGCAGTACTTC; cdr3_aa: CAGGTGSSYEQYF
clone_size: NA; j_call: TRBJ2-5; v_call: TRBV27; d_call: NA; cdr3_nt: TGTGCCAGCAGTTTCAGGGGGGATAGACCAGAGACCCAGTACTTC; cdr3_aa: CASSFRGDRPETQYF
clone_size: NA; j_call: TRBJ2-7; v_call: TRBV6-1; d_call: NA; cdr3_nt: TGTGCCAGCAGTGAACAGGGCTACGAGCAGTACTTC; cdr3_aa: CASSEQGYEQYF
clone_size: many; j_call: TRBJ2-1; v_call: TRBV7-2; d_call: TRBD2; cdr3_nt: TGTGCCAGCAGCTTAGGGTATGGGACTAACAATGAGCAGTTCTTC; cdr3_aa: CASSLGYGTNNEQFF
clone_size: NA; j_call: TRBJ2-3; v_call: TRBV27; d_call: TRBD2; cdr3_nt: TGTGCCAGCAGTTTCCTAGCGGACCAGTTCGGAGATACGCAGTATTTT; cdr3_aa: CASSFLADQFGDTQYF
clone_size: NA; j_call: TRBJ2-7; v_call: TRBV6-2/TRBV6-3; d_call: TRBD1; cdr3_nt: TGTGCCAGCAGTTCCCCCGGGACAGGGAGCGAGCAGTACTTC; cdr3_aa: CASSSPGTGSEQYF
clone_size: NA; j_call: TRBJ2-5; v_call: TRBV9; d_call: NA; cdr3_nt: TGTGCCAGCAGCGTGCAGGGGAGAGGCCAAGAGACCCAGTACTTC; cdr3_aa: CASSVQGRGQETQYF
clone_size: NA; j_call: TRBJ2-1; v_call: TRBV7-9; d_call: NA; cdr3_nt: TGTGCCAGCAGCTTGGGGCCCTACAATGAGCAGTTCTTC; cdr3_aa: CASSLGPYNEQFF
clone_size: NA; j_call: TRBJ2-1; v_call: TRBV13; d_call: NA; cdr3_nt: TGTGCCAGCAGCTTAAGCCGGGGCGAGCGGGTTTACAATGAGCAGTTCTTC; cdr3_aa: CASSLSRGERVYNEQFF
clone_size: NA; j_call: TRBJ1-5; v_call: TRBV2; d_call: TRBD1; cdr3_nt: TGTGCCAGCAGGCAGGGACAGGGAAGGAGTCAGCCCCAGCATTTT; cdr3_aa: CASRQGQGRSQPQHF
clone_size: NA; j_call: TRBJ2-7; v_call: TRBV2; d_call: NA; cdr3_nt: TGTGCCTTGACTAGTAAGGCCCACGAGCAGTACTTC; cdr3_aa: CALTSKAHEQYF
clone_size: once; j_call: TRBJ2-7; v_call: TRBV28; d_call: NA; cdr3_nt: TGTGCCAGCAGTTTGGTCCAGGTTCACTACGAGCAGTACTTC; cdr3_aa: CASSLVQVHYEQYF
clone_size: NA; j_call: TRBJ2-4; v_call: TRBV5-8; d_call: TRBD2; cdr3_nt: TGTGCCAGCAGCTTGGAGGCGGGGGGCAAAAACATTCAGTACTTC; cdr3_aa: CASSLEAGGKNIQYF
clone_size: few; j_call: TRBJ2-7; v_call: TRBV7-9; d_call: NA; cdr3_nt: TGTGCCAGCAGCTTATGGGGCAGGGATGGTTCGTACACCTACGAGCAGTACTTC; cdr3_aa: CASSLWGRDGSYTYEQYF
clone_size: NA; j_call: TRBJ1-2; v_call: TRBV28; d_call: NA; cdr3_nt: TGTGCCAGCAGTCGCGATTTAAACTATGGCTACACCTTC; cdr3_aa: CASSRDLNYGYTF
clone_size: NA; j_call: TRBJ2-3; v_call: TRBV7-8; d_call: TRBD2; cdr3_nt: TGTGCCAGCAGATTCGCGGGGGGCACAGATACGCAGTATTTT; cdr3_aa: CASRFAGGTDTQYF
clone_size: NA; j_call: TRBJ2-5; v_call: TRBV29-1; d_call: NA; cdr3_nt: TGCAGCGTACGACAGCTCATTCTGGAGACCCAGTACTTC; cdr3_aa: CSVRQLILETQYF
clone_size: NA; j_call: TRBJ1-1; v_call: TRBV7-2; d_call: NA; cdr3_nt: TGTGCCAGCAGCTTAGCGCCGGGAATGAACACTGAAGCTTTCTTT; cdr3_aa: CASSLAPGMNTEAFF
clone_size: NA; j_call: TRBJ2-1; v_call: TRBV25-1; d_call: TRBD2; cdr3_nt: TGTGCCAGCACCGACTGGACTAGCGGGAGGGCAAATGAGCAGTTCTTC; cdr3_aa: CASTDWTSGRANEQFF
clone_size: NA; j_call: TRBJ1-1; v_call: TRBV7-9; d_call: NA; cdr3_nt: TGTGCCAGCCGGGGGAGGGCCACTGAAGCTTTCTTT; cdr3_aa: CASRGRATEAFF
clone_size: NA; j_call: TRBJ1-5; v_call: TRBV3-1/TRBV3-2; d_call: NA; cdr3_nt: TGTGCCAGCAGCCAAGTTGGGCAGACCCAGCATTTT; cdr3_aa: CASSQVGQTQHF
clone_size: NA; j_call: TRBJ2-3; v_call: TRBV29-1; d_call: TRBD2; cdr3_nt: TGCAGCGTTCGCGGGAGGGTATCAGATACGCAGTATTTT; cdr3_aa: CSVRGRVSDTQYF
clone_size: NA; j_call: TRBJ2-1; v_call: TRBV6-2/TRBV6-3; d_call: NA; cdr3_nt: TGTGCCAGCAGTTACTCGATAGACTACAATGAGCAGTTCTTC; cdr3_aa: CASSYSIDYNEQFF
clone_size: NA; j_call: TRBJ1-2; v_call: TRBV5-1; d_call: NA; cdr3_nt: TGCGCCAGCAGCTTGTTAAACTATGGCTACACCTTC; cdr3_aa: CASSLLNYGYTF
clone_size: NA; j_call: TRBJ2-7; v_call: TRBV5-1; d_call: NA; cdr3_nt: TGCGCCAGCAGCTTGGCCGAGAGCTCCTACGAGCAGTACTTC; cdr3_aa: CASSLAESSYEQYF
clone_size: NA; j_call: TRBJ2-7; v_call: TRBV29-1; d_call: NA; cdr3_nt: TGCAGCGTTGGCGCAGGATACGAGCAGTACTTC; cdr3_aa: CSVGAGYEQYF
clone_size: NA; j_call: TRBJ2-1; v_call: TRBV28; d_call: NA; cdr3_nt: TGTGCCAGCAGTACCTTGCCCAGGGGGCAGTTCTTC; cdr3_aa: CASSTLPRGQFF
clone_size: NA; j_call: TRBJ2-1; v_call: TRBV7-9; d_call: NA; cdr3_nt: TGTGCCAGCAGTGTCGGGACTGAATCCTACAATGAGCAGTTCTTC; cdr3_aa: CASSVGTESYNEQFF
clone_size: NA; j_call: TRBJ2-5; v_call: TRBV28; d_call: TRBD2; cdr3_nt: TGTGCCAGCAGAGGGACTAGCGGGAGTCGGGAGACCCAGTACTTC; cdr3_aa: CASRGTSGSRETQYF
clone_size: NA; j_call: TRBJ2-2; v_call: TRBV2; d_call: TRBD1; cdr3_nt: TGTGCCAGCAGTGAAGTTGGACAGGGATTCGGCGGGGAGCTGTTTTTT; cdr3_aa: CASSEVGQGFGGELFF
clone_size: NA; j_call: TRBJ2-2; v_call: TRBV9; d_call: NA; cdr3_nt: TGTGCCAGCGCGGCGGTGAACACCGGGGAGCTGTTTTTT; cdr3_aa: CASAAVNTGELFF
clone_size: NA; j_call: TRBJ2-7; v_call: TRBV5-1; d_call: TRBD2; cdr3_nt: TGCGCCAGCAGCTCCGGGACTAGCGGATACGAGCAGTACTTC; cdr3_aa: CASSSGTSGYEQYF
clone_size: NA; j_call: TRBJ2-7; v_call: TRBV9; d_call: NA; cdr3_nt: TGTGCCAGCAGCGTAGCTAACAGGGAGGAGCAGTACTTC; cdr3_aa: CASSVANREEQYF
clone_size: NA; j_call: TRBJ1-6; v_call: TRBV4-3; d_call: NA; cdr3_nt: TGCGCCAGCAGCCAAGTACCGAGGTTCCCCCTCCACTTT; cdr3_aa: CASSQVPRFPLHF
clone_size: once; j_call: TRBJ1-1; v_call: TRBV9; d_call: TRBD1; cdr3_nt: TGTGCCAGCAGCTTCCGACAGGGGCCGAACACTGAAGCTTTCTTT; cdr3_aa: CASSFRQGPNTEAFF
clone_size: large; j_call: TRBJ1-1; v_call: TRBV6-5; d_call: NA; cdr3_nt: TGTGCCAGCAGTTTTCAGGGGAACACTGAAGCTTTCTTT; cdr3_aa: CASSFQGNTEAFF
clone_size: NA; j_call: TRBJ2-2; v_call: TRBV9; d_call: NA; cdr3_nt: TGTGCCAGCAGCGTAGTACAGGGAATGGCCGGGGAGCTGTTTTTT; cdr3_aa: CASSVVQGMAGELFF
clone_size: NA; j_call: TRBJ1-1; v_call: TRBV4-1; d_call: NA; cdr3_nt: TGCGCCAGCAGCCAAGACGACACTGAAGCTTTCTTT; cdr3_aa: CASSQDDTEAFF
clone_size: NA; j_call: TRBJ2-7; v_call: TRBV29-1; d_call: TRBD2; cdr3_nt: TGCAGCGTTGAAGCTGGGGGGGAAACCTACGAGCAGTACTTC; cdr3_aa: CSVEAGGETYEQYF
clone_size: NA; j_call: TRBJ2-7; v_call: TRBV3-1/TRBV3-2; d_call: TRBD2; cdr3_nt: TGTGCCAGCCGTCGGGCGGGAGGGCCGGTCGAGCAGTACTTC; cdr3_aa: CASRRAGGPVEQYF
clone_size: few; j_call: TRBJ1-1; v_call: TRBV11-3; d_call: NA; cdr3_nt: TGTGCCAGCAGCCGGGGGGGGAGGAACACTGAAGCTTTCTTT; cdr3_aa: CASSRGGRNTEAFF
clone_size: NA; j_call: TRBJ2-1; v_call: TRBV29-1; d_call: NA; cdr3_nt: TGCAGCGTCCCATACGACATGCCCTCCTACAATGAGCAGTTCTTC; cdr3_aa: CSVPYDMPSYNEQFF
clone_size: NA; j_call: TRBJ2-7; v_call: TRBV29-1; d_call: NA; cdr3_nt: TGCAGCGTTTTGCTCCCTCTGTCGGGTGAGCAGTACTTC; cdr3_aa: CSVLLPLSGEQYF
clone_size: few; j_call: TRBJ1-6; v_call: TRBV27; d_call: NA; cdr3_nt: TGTGCCAGCAGGGCGGCGAGCTCCTATAATTCACCCCTCCACTTT; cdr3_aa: CASRAASSYNSPLHF